This TCR beta chain was observed in a study of radiation and T cells in renal cell carcinoma. V lost 0 bases, J lost 9 bases, and 9 bases lay in between. CDR1 is MNHNY and CDR2 is SVGAGI in the germline V gene (reference sequence). The CDR3 contains 13 residues. The table came from immunoSEQ multiplex PCR; TCRdb's copy has only in-frame clones and leaves some out. Of around 100,000 clones in the sample, 84% are singletons; the top ten hold about 7.2%. The time point is: blood 4 weeks post-SBRT, at nephrectomy. Treatment given: 15 Gy SBRT to primary tumor, nephrectomy 4 weeks later. The tumor was a clear cell renal cell carcinoma.

Material: blood, obtained from a patient whose treatment included radiotherapy and nephrectomy. The chain joins TRBV6-6 to TRBJ1-5, with D hard to call. This clonotype originated in a man in his sixties with renal cell carcinoma. The CDR3 bases are TGTGCCAGCAGTTACTCTGGGGAACTGCCCCAGCATTTT. Translation gives CASSYSGELPQHF.